One T cell receptor beta chain is described in this entry. Profiling relied on immunoSEQ multiplex PCR, and the TCRdb table lists in-frame clones only, not all of them. The data contain roughly 86,000 clones, approximately 86% of them singletons. The record originates from a study of blood T cell repertoires in COVID-19. There are 15 residues in the CDR3. In germline, CDR1 is MNHNY, CDR2 SVGAGI (reference sequence). The J segment lost 0 bases and the V segment lost 10 bases, leaving 8 bases of the junction unmatched. The chain couples TRBV6-6 to TRBJ2-2; 7 bases align to TRBD1. This TCR came from a man between 45 and 60 years old with active or convalescent COVID-19. The sample consisted of peripheral blood. CDR3 sequence reads: CATRTGDANTGELFF. In DNA form, the CDR3 reads TGTGCCACCCGGACAGGCGACGCGAACACCGGGGAGCTGTTTTTT.